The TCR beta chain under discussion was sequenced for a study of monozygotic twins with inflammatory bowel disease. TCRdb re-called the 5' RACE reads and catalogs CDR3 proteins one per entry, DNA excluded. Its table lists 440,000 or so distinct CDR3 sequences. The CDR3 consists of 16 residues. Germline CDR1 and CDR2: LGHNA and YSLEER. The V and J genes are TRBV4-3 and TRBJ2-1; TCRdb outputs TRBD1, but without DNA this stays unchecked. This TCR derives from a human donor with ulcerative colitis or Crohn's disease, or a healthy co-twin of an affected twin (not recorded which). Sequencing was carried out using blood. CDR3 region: CASSQTGTSVLNEQFF.